This entry is about one T cell receptor beta chain. The entry originates in a study of blood T cell repertoires in COVID-19. On the study more broadly: Italy, Spain and the United States were the sources of the convalescent and acute COVID-19 samples. Sources were T cells, B-cell-depleted T cells, or PBMCs; the material itself was cDNA or gDNA.

Source study methods: Reference gene primer amplification gave estimated nucleated cell counts. TCRdb's copy holds only in-frame clones and misses some; the assay was immunoSEQ multiplex PCR. Clone size and the V and J calls come from that table; the DNA yielded D and trimming. Here the sample spans some 150,000 clones, roughly 90% being singletons. V was cut by 7 bases and J by 0 bases, with 10 bases left in between. This CDR3 is 13 amino acids long. Germline V lookup: CDR1 MNHEY, CDR2 SVGAGI. Specimen: peripheral blood. The J gene is TRBJ2-7, the V gene TRBV6-5; D is possibly TRBD1 (5 bases). This receptor was taken from a woman between 50 and 59 years old with acute or convalescent COVID-19. This chain's CDR3 is CASKTVSSYEQYF. CDR3 sequence (DNA): TGTGCCAGCAAGACAGTGAGCTCCTACGAGCAGTACTTC.